Listed here are 23 T cell receptor beta chains from one sample, sequenced in a study of PD-L1 blockade in urothelial cancer. Libraries were prepared by immunoSEQ multiplex PCR; TCRdb keeps only in-frame clonotypes and omits some of them. The profile shows about 39,000 clones, about 89% of them singletons. Time point reported: pretreatment peripheral blood. Sequencing was performed on PBMCs, taken around atezolizumab (anti-PD-L1) treatment. The receptors shown here come from a woman aged 60-70 years with urothelial cancer.

V usage is TRBV19 and J usage is TRBJ1-1; 7 nucleotides agree with TRBD1. CDR1 LNHDA and CDR2 SQIVND come from the germline V gene (reference sequence). V trimming: 7 bases; J trimming: 7 bases; junction bases outside the gene matches: 18. The CDR3 has 16 amino acids. The CDR3 DNA reads TGTGCCAGTACCAACCCCCCAGGGGGAGACCCCCTTGAAGCTTTCTTT. As protein: CASTNPPGGDPLEAFF.

The chain has TRBV27 and TRBJ2-7; 8 positions match TRBD2. This CDR3 region has 13 residues. V lost 6 bases, J lost 2 bases, and 3 bases stayed unmatched. CDR1 MNHEY and CDR2 SMNVEV come from the germline V gene (reference sequence). CDR3 sequence: CASRPGLAYEQYF. As DNA, the CDR3 is TGTGCCAGCAGACCGGGACTAGCCTACGAGCAGTACTTC.

The chain's CDR3 is CASSWTGSYGYTF. CDR3 coding DNA: TGTGCCAGCAGCTGGACAGGATCCTATGGCTACACCTTC. V and J are TRBV27 and TRBJ1-2; 7 nucleotides match TRBD1. Germline V gives CDR1 MNHEY, CDR2 SMNVEV (reference sequence). Losses at the gene ends were 6 bases for V and 4 bases for J; bases not matched to a gene: 5. This CDR3 region has 13 residues.

The CDR3 loop reads CAWSVFRAETQYF. In nucleotides, the CDR3 is TGTGCCTGGAGTGTATTCAGGGCAGAGACCCAGTACTTC. The V call is TRBV30, the J call TRBJ2-5; tentative D call: TRBD1 (5 bases). V gave up 0 bases and J gave up 4 bases, with 9 bases separating them. There are 13 residues in the CDR3. The germline CDR1 and CDR2 sequences are GTSNPN and SVGIG (reference sequence).

The chain employs TRBV6-1 and TRBJ1-3, with D hard to call. CDR1 and CDR2 (germline): MNHNS, SASEGT. V was trimmed by 6 bases and J by 1 base, leaving 7 bases between them. The CDR3 consists of 13 residues. This chain's CDR3 is CASRRESGNTIYF. In DNA form, the CDR3 reads TGTGCCAGCAGGAGGGAGTCTGGAAACACCATATATTTT.

J is TRBJ1-2 and V is TRBV27; tentatively, D is TRBD1 (6 bases). Trimming left V 5 bases short and J 4 bases short, with 17 bases between. Germline CDR1 MNHEY, CDR2 SMNVEV (reference sequence). CDR3 length: 15 amino acids. Written as DNA, the CDR3 is TGTGCCAGCAGTCCCAACAGGGATCCATTCTATGGCTACACCTTC. Translation gives CASSPNRDPFYGYTF.

The V call is TRBV10-3, the J call TRBJ1-2, with 8 bases lining up with TRBD1. From germline, CDR1 is ENHRY and CDR2 SYGVKD. Trimming took 4 bases from V and 4 from J; bases not matched to a gene: 5. The CDR3 runs 14 residues. CDR3 bases: TGTGCCATCAGTGCCGGGGGGACAGGCTATGGCTACACCTTC. Its protein product is CAISAGGTGYGYTF.

Here the CDR3 DNA reads TGTGCCACCAGCAGAGCCCCAGGATCCCAAGAGACCCAGTACTTC. It translates to CATSRAPGSQETQYF. This rearrangement joins TRBV15 to TRBJ2-5, with no clear D. The ends were cut back, 1 base at V and 1 base at J, with 10 bases in the middle. This CDR3 is 15 amino acids long. CDR1 is LNHNV, CDR2 YYDKDF, per germline (reference sequence).

The gene calls are TRBV6-5 and TRBJ2-1, with 8 bases aligning to TRBD2. The trim removed 7 bases at V and 2 bases at J, leaving 1 base unmatched. Germline V gene lookup returns CDR1 MNHEY and CDR2 SVGAGI. This CDR3 has 13 amino acids. The CDR3: CASKGLAYNEQFF. Written as DNA, the CDR3 is TGTGCCAGCAAGGGACTAGCCTACAATGAGCAGTTCTTC.

The rearrangement joins TRBV28 to TRBJ2-7; 9 bases map to TRBD1. CDR1 is MDHEN, CDR2 SYDVKM, per germline. CDR3 length: 15 residues. Losses at the gene ends were 2 bases for V and 3 bases for J; bases not matched to a gene: 5. The CDR3 bases are TGTGCCAGCAGTTTACCGGGACAGGGTCACTACGAGCAGTACTTC. It specifies CASSLPGQGHYEQYF.

This clone was observed once. V gene TRBV28 combines with J gene TRBJ2-5; 9 nucleotides match TRBD1. The CDR3 is 15 amino acids. Germline CDR1 is MDHEN and CDR2 is SYDVKM. Trimming cost V 7 bases and J 2 bases; bases outside gene matches: 8. CDR3 in DNA: TGTGCCAGCAAACGGGGACAGGGAAGGCAAGAGACCCAGTACTTC. Protein sequence: CASKRGQGRQETQYF.

The genes are TRBV29-1 and TRBJ2-7, with a weak D call TRBD2 (6 bases). V was pared by 6 bases and J by 5 bases, with 20 bases between. CDR1 and CDR2 (germline): SQVTM, ANQGSEA. CDR3 length: 14 amino acids. The CDR3 here is CSVCGEAGHDEQYF. The CDR3 nucleotides read TGCAGCGTGTGCGGGGAGGCGGGGCACGACGAGCAGTACTTC.

The V and J genes are TRBV19 and TRBJ1-2, with TRBD1 matching over 10 bases. J was trimmed by 5 bases and V by 4 bases; bases with no gene match: 4. Per germline, CDR1 LNHDA and CDR2 SQIVND (reference sequence). The CDR3 loop spans 14 amino acids. This CDR3 reads CASSTPGQGYGYTF. In DNA form, the CDR3 reads TGTGCCAGTAGTACACCGGGACAGGGGTATGGCTACACCTTC. Based on the CDR3 plus reference TRBV19 and TRBJ1-2, the full variable domain is DGGITQSPKYLFRKEGQNVTLSCEQNLNHDAMYWYRQDPGQGLRLIYYSQIVNDFQKGDIAEGYSVSREKKESFPLTVTSAQKNPTAFYLCASSTPGQGYGYTFGSGTRLTVV.

The V gene is TRBV7-9, the J gene TRBJ2-5; the D gene is possibly TRBD1 (5 bases). Germline-derived CDR1 and CDR2 are SEHNR and FQNEAQ (reference sequence). This CDR3 region has 13 residues. Trimming took off 5 bases at V and 3 bases at J, with 10 bases between the two ends. Written as DNA, the CDR3 is TGTGCCAGCAGCCCGCAGGGAAAAGAGACCCAGTACTTC. Translating gives CASSPQGKETQYF.

The sample holds one count of this clone. The CDR3 region is CASSLQGGNTEAFF. CDR3 in DNA: TGTGCCAGCAGCCTACAGGGCGGGAACACTGAAGCTTTCTTT. The genes are TRBV7-9 and TRBJ1-1; weak D call: TRBD1 (6 bases). Germline V gene data show CDR1 as SEHNR and CDR2 as FQNEAQ (reference sequence). V shed 5 bases and J shed 1 base, with 11 bases lying between them. The CDR3 totals 14 residues.

The chain is built from TRBV2 and TRBJ1-5; D may be TRBD1 (5 bases). In germline, CDR1 is SNHLY, CDR2 FYNNEI. Between the trimmed V and J ends, which lost 6 bases and 0 bases, there was a span of 15 bases. This CDR3 spans 16 amino acids. DNA of the CDR3: TGTGCCAGCAGGAGGCGGCAGGGCGATAGCAATCAGCCCCAGCATTTT. Amino acid sequence: CASRRRQGDSNQPQHF.

The CDR3 region has the DNA TGTGCCAGCAGCTTGAGAGAGGTGGGGAGGGAGACCCAGTACTTC. Its translation: CASSLREVGRETQYF. V is TRBV5-6 and J is TRBJ2-5, with a weak D call TRBD2 (6 bases). Germline CDR1 reads SGHDT; CDR2 reads YYEEEE. Trimming stripped 1 base from V and 5 bases from J, with 15 bases between. The CDR3 has 15 amino acids.

V usage is TRBV5-1 and J usage is TRBJ1-2, with D possibly matching TRBD1 (5 bases). V lost 0 bases and J lost 8, with 17 bases in between. This CDR3 spans 15 amino acids. CDR1 is SGHRS and CDR2 is YFSETQ in the germline V gene. The CDR3 bases are TGCGCCAGCAGCTTGGGAGAAGGGGCATATCAGGGCTACACCTTC. As protein: CASSLGEGAYQGYTF. Full variable domain (remainder filled in from reference TRBV5-1 and TRBJ1-2): KAGVTQTPRYLIKTRGQQVTLSCSPISGHRSVSWYQQTPGQGLQFLFEYFSETQRNKGNFPGRFSGRQFSNSRSEMNVSTLELGDSALYLCASSLGEGAYQGYTFGSGTRLTVV.

The J gene is TRBJ1-2, the V gene TRBV6-1, with D unclear. The germline gives CDR1 MNHNS, CDR2 SASEGT. The CDR3 loop spans 13 amino acids. The V gene lost 6 bases and the J gene lost 2 bases, with 10 bases spanning the gap. The DNA for the CDR3 is TGTGCCAGCAGGGAGAATACCAACTATGGCTACACCTTC. Translated: CASRENTNYGYTF.

The chain employs TRBV25-1 and TRBJ1-2; tentatively, D is TRBD1 (6 bases). This CDR3 spans 16 amino acids. V was shortened by 1 base and J by 4 bases, with 16 bases between the two germline ends. Germline V gives CDR1 MGHDK, CDR2 SYGVNS. This chain's CDR3 is CASSESMGTRIYGYTF. The CDR3, as DNA: TGTGCCAGCAGTGAATCTATGGGGACACGGATCTATGGCTACACCTTC.

The J gene is TRBJ1-2, the V gene TRBV5-1; 10 nucleotides line up with TRBD1. The CDR3 length is 14 residues. The ends lost 4 bases at V and 8 bases at J; junction bases unmatched: 8. Germline CDR1 and CDR2: SGHRS and YFSETQ. CDR3 sequence (DNA): TGCGCCAGCAGCCCCGACAGGGGGCCTCAAGGCTACACCTTC. Translating it yields CASSPDRGPQGYTF.

This chain joins TRBV2 and TRBJ2-3; 10 bases agree with TRBD1. V shed 5 bases, J shed 1 base, and the junction held 3 bases outside the gene matches. CDR3 size: 15 residues. Germline V gene sequence: CDR1 SNHLY, CDR2 FYNNEI. The CDR3 protein is CASSRQGAGTDTQYF. The CDR3 coding sequence is TGTGCCAGCAGTAGACAGGGGGCGGGCACAGATACGCAGTATTTT.

The chain is built from TRBV27 and TRBJ2-7; D might be TRBD2 (5 bases). The ends were cut back, 4 bases at V and 1 base at J, with 14 bases in the middle. This CDR3 region has 15 residues. The germline V gene has CDR1 MNHEY and CDR2 SMNVEV (reference sequence). DNA for the CDR3: TGTGCCAGCAGTTCTAGGGCACGAGGGTCCTACGAGCAGTACTTC. Amino acid sequence: CASSSRARGSYEQYF.